This T cell receptor (beta chain) was observed in a study of T cells after yellow fever vaccination. The CDR3 totals 12 residues. As TCR cDNA was made by 5'RACE template switching, a universal primer site and UMIs were added. One entry per CDR3 protein results from TCRdb running MiXCR on the 5' RACE reads. The sample lists a few hundred thousand distinct CDR3 sequences, 17% occurring once. General study findings and limits: Abundant clonotypes from the bulk population could contaminate FACS-sorted repertoires. CD4 and CD8 compartments shared a small share of clonotypes, likely from convergent recombination.

As for this clonotype: Its antigen is unknown. The germline gene is not matched at one end of the junction; a read error may be the cause.

The material was PBMCs, obtained 5 days after the first yellow fever vaccination. This rearrangement joins TRBV12-3 or TRBV12-4 to TRBJ1-1, with D possibly matching TRBD1 (5 bases). The clonotype originates from a man aged 18 to 29 who received the YFV17D yellow fever vaccine. CDR3 amino acids: CASSLASTGGNF. The CDR3, as DNA: TGTGCCAGCAGTTTAGCGAGTACGGGGGGAAACTTT.